This record looks at one TCR beta chain sequence and its context. The repertoire was sequenced with immunoSEQ multiplex PCR; TCRdb's copy has only in-frame clones and lacks some. The data contain more than 9,000 clones, approximately 70% of them singletons. This record belongs to a study of T cells in tumors after PD-1 blockade. On the study more broadly: Mean per tumor sample: tens of thousands of templates (about 500-100,000), 6,000 or so unique clonotypes.

Germline CDR1 and CDR2: SGHRS and YFSETQ. The CDR3 runs to 16 residues. The V end lost 4 bases, the J end lost 0 bases, and 14 bases lay between the germline ends. The sample in question was tumor tissue, obtained after anti-PD-1 treatment. This receptor was identified in a human donor with basal cell carcinoma. The chain uses TRBV5-1 and TRBJ2-1, with D perhaps matching TRBD2 (7 bases). CDR3 in amino acids: CASSAGGGSSYNEQFF. CDR3 coding DNA: TGCGCCAGCAGCGCCGGCGGGGGCAGCTCCTACAATGAGCAGTTCTTC.